The sample holds a few counts of the clone carrying this TCR gamma chain. TCRdb ran CATT on the reads. The sample carries around 3,600 gamma-chain clones, more than 55% recorded once. J lost 5 bases, V lost 3 bases, and 4 bases had no gene match. From germline, CDR1 is VENAVY and CDR2 YDSYNSRV. The CDR3 has 12 residues. This sample stems from a study of gamma-delta chains in newborns, infants, children. The overall study: Microbial exposure reportedly drives polyclonal innate γδ T cell expansion after birth.

This TCR was recovered from a child who was a newborn, infant or young child, either healthy, febrile or measles-vaccinated (not recorded which). The chain is built from TRGV8 and TRGJ1 or TRGJ2. The J gene is absent in TCRdb and was assigned here via DNA matching to germline. Specimen: blood. Here the CDR3 reads CATWDLNYKKLF. The CDR3 DNA reads TGTGCCACCTGGGATCTAAATTATAAGAAACTCTTT.